Only a few counts were recorded for the clone carrying this T cell receptor (beta chain). This CDR3 is built from 14 residues. Germline CDR1 is SEHNR and CDR2 is FQNEAQ (reference sequence). V trimming: 4 bases; J trimming: 3 bases; junction bases outside the gene matches: 4. This entry belongs to a study of glioma-infiltrating T cells. Amplification of TCR alpha and beta CDR3 regions from RNA used iRepertoire nested multiplex PCR. TCRdb re-called the multiplex PCR reads through MiXCR, storing one row per CDR3 protein. The sample records about 140,000 distinct CDR3 sequences, approximately 40% being singletons.

This clonotype was obtained from a human donor with low-grade glioma or glioblastoma, undergoing nonglioma brain surgery, or in good health (not recorded which). The chain is built from TRBV7-9 and TRBJ2-5; TRBD1 aligns across 8 bases. Sequencing was performed on glioma tissue, nonneoplastic brain tissue, or PBMCs (not recorded which). Written as DNA, the CDR3 is TGTGCCAGCAGCTCCTTGGACAGGGAAGAGACCCAGTACTTC. As protein: CASSSLDREETQYF.